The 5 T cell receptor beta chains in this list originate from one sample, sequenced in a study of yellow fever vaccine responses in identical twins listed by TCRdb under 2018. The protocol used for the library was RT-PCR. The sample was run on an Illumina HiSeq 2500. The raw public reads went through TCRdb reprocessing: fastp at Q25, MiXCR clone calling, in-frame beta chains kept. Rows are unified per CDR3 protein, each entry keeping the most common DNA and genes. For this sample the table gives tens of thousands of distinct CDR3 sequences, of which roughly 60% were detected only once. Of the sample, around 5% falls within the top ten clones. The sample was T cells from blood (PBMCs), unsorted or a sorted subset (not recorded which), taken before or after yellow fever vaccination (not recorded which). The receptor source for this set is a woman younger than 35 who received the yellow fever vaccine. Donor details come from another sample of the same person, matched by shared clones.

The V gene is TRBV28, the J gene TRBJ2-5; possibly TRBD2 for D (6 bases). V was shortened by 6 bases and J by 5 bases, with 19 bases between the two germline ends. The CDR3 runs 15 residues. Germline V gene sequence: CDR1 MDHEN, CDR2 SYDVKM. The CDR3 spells CASSMGSGWVETQYF. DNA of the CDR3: TGTGCCAGCAGCATGGGTAGCGGTTGGGTGGAGACCCAGTACTTC.

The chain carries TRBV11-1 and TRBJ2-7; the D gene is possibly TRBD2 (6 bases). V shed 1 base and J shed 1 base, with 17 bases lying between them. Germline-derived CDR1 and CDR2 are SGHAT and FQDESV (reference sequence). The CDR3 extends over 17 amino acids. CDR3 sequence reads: CASSLGVFSGESYEQYV. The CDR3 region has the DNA TGTGCCAGCAGCTTAGGGGTCTTTTCGGGGGAATCCTACGAGCAGTACGTC.

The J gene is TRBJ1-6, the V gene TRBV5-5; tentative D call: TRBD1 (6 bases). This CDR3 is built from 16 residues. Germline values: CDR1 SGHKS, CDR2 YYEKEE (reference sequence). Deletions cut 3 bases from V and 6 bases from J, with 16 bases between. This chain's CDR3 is CASSSVRGVVNSPLHF. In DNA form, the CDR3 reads TGTGCCAGCAGCTCGGTGAGGGGGGTCGTTAATTCACCCCTCCACTTT.

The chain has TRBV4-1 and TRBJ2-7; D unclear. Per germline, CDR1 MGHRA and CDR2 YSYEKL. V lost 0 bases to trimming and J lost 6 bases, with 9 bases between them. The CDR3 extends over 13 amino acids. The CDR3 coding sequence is TGCGCCAGCAGCCAAGATCGGCCAGTCGAGCAGTACTTC. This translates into CASSQDRPVEQYF.

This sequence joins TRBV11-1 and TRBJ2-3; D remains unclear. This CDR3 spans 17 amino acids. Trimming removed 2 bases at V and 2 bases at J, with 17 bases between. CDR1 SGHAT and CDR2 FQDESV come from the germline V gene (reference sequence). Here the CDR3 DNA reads TGTGCCAGCAGCTTATCCCCACTTTCTCGGACCACAGATACGCAGTATTTT. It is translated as CASSLSPLSRTTDTQYF.